This TCR beta chain originates from a study of shared clonotypes between healthy human individuals. Across the study: Contributing individuals were a couple of females and three males aged 18 to 49.

The germline V gene has CDR1 SNHLY and CDR2 FYNNEI. This CDR3 is built from 14 residues. Trimming shortened V by 2 bases and J by 7 bases, and 9 bases separated the two germline ends. With respect to this clone: Its matching antigen is unknown.

Study results and limitations: For naive CD4 cells, roughly 5% of clonotypes were shared across a few donors.

The DNA input per sorted-subset replicate PCR was roughly 180 ng, corresponding to 30,000 or so T cell genomes. The protocol was immunoSEQ multiplex PCR, while the TCRdb copy is restricted to in-frame clones and leaves out a portion. The sample yields 2 million to 2.5 million clones, approximately 94% seen once. The rearrangement uses TRBV2 and TRBJ1-6, with D unresolved. The sequenced sample was naive CD4+ T cells sorted from blood. Specified subset: CD45RA+ positively selected. This sequence was found in a man between 18 and 35 years old in good health. The CDR3 DNA reads TGTGCCAGCAGTGAATATACAGTCAATTCACCCCTCCACTTT. It yields the protein CASSEYTVNSPLHF.